This T cell receptor (beta chain) was captured by sequencing in a study of Graves' ophthalmopathy and Graves' hyperthyroidism. On the study more broadly: Stable hyperthyroidism denotes an absence of ophthalmopathy throughout 18 months of follow-up.

Clinical symptoms, serum thyroxine, TRAb, thyroid ultrasound and orbital computed tomography formed the basis of diagnosis. CDR1 is LNHDA, CDR2 SQIVND, per germline (reference sequence). The CDR3 runs to 15 residues. V lost 4 bases and J lost 4; bases outside the gene matches: 9. Amplifying from RNA transcripts, the study obtained TCR beta CDR3 regions. The workflow started with a first-round RT-PCR run with HTBI primers and then moved on to a second-round multiplex PCR. TCRdb independently ran MiXCR on the multiplex PCR reads; one entry per CDR3 protein. Among 560,000 or so distinct CDR3 sequences, about 40% were seen once, and the ten largest hold about 4%. This clonotype was recorded many times.

The chain is built from TRBV19 and TRBJ1-1; 7 nucleotides align to TRBD1. This receptor was obtained from an adult man with Graves' hyperthyroidism. The sequencing input was peripheral blood or thyroid tissue (not recorded which). The CDR3 DNA reads as TGTGCCAGTAGTAACCGACAGGGAGGTGGCACTGAAGCTTTCTTT. Translation gives CASSNRQGGGTEAFF.